Listed below are T cell receptor beta chains from one sample, sequenced in a study of shared clonotypes between healthy human individuals. TCRdb's copy holds only in-frame clones and misses some; the assay was immunoSEQ multiplex PCR. The repertoire holds some 1,900,000 clones, with 85% to 95% as singletons. The sequenced sample was naive CD8+ T cells sorted from blood. These receptors all stem from a man aged 18 to 29 in good health. CDR3s include the opening cysteine and the closing phenylalanine or tryptophan. D genes are given only for firm matches. Part of the rows lack a size; the others show once, few, many or a class for expanded clones.

-	-	TRBV14	TRBJ1-1	TGTGCCAGCAGCCGCCCCGGGGGGGGTAACACTGAAGCTTTCTTT	CASSRPGGGNTEAFF
TRBD1	-	TRBV7-9	TRBJ1-2	TGTGCCAGCAGCTCCCCGGACAGGGCGCGCTATGGCTACACCTTC	CASSSPDRARYGYTF
TRBD2	-	TRBV7-2	TRBJ2-5	TGTGCCAGCAGCCCCGGGGAGGGATACCAAGAGACCCAGTACTTC	CASSPGEGYQETQYF
-	once	TRBV12-5	TRBJ2-2	TGTGCTAGTGCCGATGACACCGGGGAGCTGTTTTTT	CASADDTGELFF
-	-	TRBV2	TRBJ2-7	TGTGCCAGCAGTGAAGACCCAGGGAGCTCCTACGAGCAGTACTTC	CASSEDPGSSYEQYF
TRBD2	few	TRBV11-2	TRBJ2-7	TGTGCCAGCAGTGTTAGCGGGAGAGGTTACGAGCAGTACTTC	CASSVSGRGYEQYF
-	-	TRBV5-1	TRBJ2-2	TGCGCCAGGAAGGGGGGCCACACCGGGGAGCTGTTTTTT	CARKGGHTGELFF
TRBD2	-	TRBV7-8	TRBJ2-5	TGTGCCAGCAGCTCCGGACTAGCGGGGACAGAACAAGAGACCCAGTACTTC	CASSSGLAGTEQETQYF
-	-	TRBV20-1	TRBJ2-3	TGCAGTGCTAGAGGCACAGATACGCAGTATTTT	CSARGTDTQYF
TRBD1	-	TRBV4-1	TRBJ2-7	TGCGCCAGCAGCTCGCAAGCGGGACAGGGGGTTTACGAGCAGTACTTC	CASSSQAGQGVYEQYF
TRBD1	once	TRBV11-2	TRBJ1-1	TGTGCCAGCAGCTTAACCGGGACAGGCCTTGAAGCTTTCTTT	CASSLTGTGLEAFF